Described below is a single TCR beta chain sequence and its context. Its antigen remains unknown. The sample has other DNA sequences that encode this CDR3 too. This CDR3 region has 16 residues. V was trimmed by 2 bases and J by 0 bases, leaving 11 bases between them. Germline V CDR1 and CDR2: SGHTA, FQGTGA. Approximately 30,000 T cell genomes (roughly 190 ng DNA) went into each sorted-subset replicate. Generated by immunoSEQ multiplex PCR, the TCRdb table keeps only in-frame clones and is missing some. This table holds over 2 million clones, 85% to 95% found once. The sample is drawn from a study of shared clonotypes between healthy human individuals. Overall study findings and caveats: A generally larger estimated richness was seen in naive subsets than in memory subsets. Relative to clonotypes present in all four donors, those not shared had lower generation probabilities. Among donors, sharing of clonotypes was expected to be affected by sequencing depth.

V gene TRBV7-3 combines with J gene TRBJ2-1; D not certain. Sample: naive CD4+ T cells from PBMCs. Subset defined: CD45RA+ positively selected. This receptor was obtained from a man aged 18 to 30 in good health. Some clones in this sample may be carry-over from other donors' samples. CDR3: CASSLGDSGSYNEQFF. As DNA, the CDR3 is TGTGCCAGCAGCTTAGGTGACTCAGGCTCCTACAATGAGCAGTTCTTC.